These T cell receptor beta chains were read from a single sample in a study of lymphopenia after photon versus proton radiotherapy. Sequenced by immunoSEQ multiplex PCR; TCRdb stores in-frame clones only, minus some. The data contain about 50,000 clones, roughly 90% of them seen just once; the ten biggest clones take up roughly 18%. The sample was peripheral blood, taken from a patient treated with photon-based radiotherapy. The receptors were gathered from a woman between 40 and 55 years old with cholangiocarcinoma. CDR3s include the opening cysteine and the closing phenylalanine or tryptophan. A D gene is named only where the DNA matches it firmly. Clone size is stated in some rows and not others, as once, few, many or a class when expanded.

TRBJ2-7 . . TRBV5-1 TGCGCCAGCAGCTTGGCCCAGTTCTACGAGCAGTACTTC CASSLAQFYEQYF
TRBJ1-2 . . TRBV13 TGTGCCAGCAGCTATCACAGTTACCCTAACTATGGCTACACCTTC CASSYHSYPNYGYTF
TRBJ2-1 TRBD1 . TRBV27 TGTGCCAGCAGTAACACAGGGGGATTAGGGTACAATGAGCAGTTCTTC CASSNTGGLGYNEQFF
TRBJ1-4 . . TRBV2 TGTGCCAGCAGACTACAGTATGAAAAACTGTTTTTT CASRLQYEKLFF
TRBJ2-3 TRBD2 . TRBV9 TGTGCCAGCAGCGGGGCTAGCGGGGTGGCAGATACGCAGTATTTT CASSGASGVADTQYF
TRBJ1-2 . . TRBV2 TGTGCCAGCAGTGACGGGGGCACCTCTGGGAACCCAGATGGCTACACCTTC CASSDGGTSGNPDGYTF
TRBJ1-5 . . TRBV19 TGTGCCAGTAGTATAACCCCGCAGGTTGGTCAGCCCCAGCATTTT CASSITPQVGQPQHF
TRBJ2-7 . . TRBV2 TGTGCCAGCAGTGATCCGGGGAGGACCTACGAGCAGTACTTC CASSDPGRTYEQYF
TRBJ1-5 TRBD1 . TRBV10-3 TGTGCCATCAGTGGGACAGGGAATGGTCAGCCCCAGCATTTT CAISGTGNGQPQHF
TRBJ1-1 . once TRBV2 TGTGCCAGCGCCGGCAGGGAGGCTTTCTTT CASAGREAFF
TRBJ2-1 TRBD2 . TRBV28 TGTGCCAGCCGAAGAGGGGGACTAGCGGCCAATGAGCAGTTCTTC CASRRGGLAANEQFF
TRBJ2-5 TRBD2 once TRBV7-9 TGTGCCAGCAGCCCCTCCGGACTAGCGATCGGGACCCAGTACTTC CASSPSGLAIGTQYF
TRBJ2-7 . once TRBV5-1 TGCGCCAGCAGCAAACCGTTCGAGTCGATGGAGGTAAAGCAGTACTTC CASSKPFESMEVKQYF
TRBJ2-3 . . TRBV10-2 TGCGCCAGCAGTGAGGCCGACACAGATACGCAGTATTTT CASSEADTDTQYF
TRBJ2-3 . . TRBV12-5 TGTGCTAGTGGTTTGGTACTAGGCGGGGAGACAGATACGCAGTATTTT CASGLVLGGETDTQYF
TRBJ1-4 . . TRBV28 TGTGCCAGCAGTTTCCGGGGTGGTTTTAATGAAAAACTGTTTTTT CASSFRGGFNEKLFF
TRBJ1-1 . . TRBV27 TGTGCCAGCAGTTTAGGTCAACTCATGAACACTGAAGCTTTCTTT CASSLGQLMNTEAFF
TRBJ2-2 . . TRBV11-2 TGTGCCAGCAGCTTAGGGTCCGGGGAGCTGTTTTTT CASSLGSGELFF
TRBJ1-1 . . TRBV5-1 TGCGCCTCACGACAGGTTGGGAACACTGAAGCTTTCTTT CASRQVGNTEAFF
TRBJ1-5 . . TRBV30 TGTGCCTGGAGTCAGGGGAGGGGAAGCAATCAGCCCCAGCATTTT CAWSQGRGSNQPQHF
TRBJ1-6 . . TRBV2 TGTGCCAGCAGTCTGGCCTCGAGCTCCTATAATTCACCCCTCCACTTT CASSLASSSYNSPLHF
TRBJ1-1 . . TRBV7-9 TGTGCCAGCAGCTCGGCCGTCTCTCCTGAAGCTTTCTTT CASSSAVSPEAFF
TRBJ1-4 TRBD1 . TRBV7-2 TGTGCCAGCAGCCCCTTGGGACAGGGGGGAGGTGAAAAACTGTTTTTT CASSPLGQGGGEKLFF